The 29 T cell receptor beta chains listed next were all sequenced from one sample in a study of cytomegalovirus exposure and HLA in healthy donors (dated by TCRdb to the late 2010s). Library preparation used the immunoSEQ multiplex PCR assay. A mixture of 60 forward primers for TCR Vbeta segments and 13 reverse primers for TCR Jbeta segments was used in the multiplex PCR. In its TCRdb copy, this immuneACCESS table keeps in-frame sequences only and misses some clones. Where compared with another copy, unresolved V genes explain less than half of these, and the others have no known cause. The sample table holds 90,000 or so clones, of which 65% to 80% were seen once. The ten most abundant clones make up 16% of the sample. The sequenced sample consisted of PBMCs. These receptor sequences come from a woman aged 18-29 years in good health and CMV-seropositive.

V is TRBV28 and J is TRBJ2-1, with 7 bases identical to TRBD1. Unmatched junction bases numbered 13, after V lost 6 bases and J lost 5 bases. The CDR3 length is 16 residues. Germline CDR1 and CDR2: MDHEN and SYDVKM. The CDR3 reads CASSPQGERHHNEQFF. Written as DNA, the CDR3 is TGTGCCAGCAGCCCCCAGGGGGAGCGGCATCACAATGAGCAGTTCTTC.

The CDR3 reads CAWRDPRLRGALLKPQHF. CDR3 DNA sequence: TGTGCCTGGAGAGACCCCAGGCTCAGGGGGGCCTTATTGAAGCCCCAGCATTTT. The chain links TRBV30 to TRBJ1-5, with 7 bases aligning to TRBD1. Germline CDR1 and CDR2: GTSNPN and SVGIG (reference sequence). The CDR3 loop spans 18 amino acids. With 3 bases clipped from V and 8 bases from J, the junction kept 22 bases outside the gene matches.

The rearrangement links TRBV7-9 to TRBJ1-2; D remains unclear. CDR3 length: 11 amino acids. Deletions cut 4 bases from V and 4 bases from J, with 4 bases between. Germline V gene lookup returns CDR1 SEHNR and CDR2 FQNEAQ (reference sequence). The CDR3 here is CASSWPYGYTF. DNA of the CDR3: TGTGCCAGCAGCTGGCCCTATGGCTACACCTTC.

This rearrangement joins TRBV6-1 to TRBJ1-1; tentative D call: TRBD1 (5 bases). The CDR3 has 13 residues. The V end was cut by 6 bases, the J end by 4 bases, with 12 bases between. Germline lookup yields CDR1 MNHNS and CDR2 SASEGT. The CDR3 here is CASSPGGFTEAFF. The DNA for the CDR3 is TGTGCCAGCAGCCCGGGGGGGTTCACTGAAGCTTTCTTT.

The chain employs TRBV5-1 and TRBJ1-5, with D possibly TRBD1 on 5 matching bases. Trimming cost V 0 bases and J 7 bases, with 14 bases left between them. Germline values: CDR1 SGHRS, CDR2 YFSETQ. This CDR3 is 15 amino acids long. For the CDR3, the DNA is TGCGCCAGCAGCTTGGATGGGGGAGGTGGGCAGCCCCAGCATTTT. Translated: CASSLDGGGGQPQHF. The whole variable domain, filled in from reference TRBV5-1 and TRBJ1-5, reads KAGVTQTPRYLIKTRGQQVTLSCSPISGHRSVSWYQQTPGQGLQFLFEYFSETQRNKGNFPGRFSGRQFSNSRSEMNVSTLELGDSALYLCASSLDGGGGQPQHFGDGTRLSIL.

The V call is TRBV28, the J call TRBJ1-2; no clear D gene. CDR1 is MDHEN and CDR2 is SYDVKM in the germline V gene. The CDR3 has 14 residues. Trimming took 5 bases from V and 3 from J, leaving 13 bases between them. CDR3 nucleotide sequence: TGTGCCAGCAGTCCCTCGAGGGTCGACTATGGCTACACCTTC. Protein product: CASSPSRVDYGYTF.

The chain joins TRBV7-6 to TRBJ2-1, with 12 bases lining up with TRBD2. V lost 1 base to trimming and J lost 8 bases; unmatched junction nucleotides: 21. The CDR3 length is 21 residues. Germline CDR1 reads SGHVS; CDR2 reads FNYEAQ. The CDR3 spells CASSLVFTTASGRASMYEQFF. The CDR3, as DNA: TGTGCCAGCAGCTTAGTGTTTACTACGGCTAGCGGGAGGGCCTCTATGTATGAGCAGTTCTTC.

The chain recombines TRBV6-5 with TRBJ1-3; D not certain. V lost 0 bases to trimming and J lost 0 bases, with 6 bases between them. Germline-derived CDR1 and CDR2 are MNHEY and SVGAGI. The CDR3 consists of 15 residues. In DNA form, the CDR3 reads TGTGCCAGCAGTTACTCAACAGCCTCTGGAAACACCATATATTTT. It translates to CASSYSTASGNTIYF.

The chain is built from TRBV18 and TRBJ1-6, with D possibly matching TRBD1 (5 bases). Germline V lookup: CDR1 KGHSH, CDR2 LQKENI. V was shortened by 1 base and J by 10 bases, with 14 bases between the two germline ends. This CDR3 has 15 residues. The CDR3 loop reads CASSPQTPPGSPLHF. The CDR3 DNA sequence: TGTGCCAGCTCACCACAGACTCCCCCAGGGTCACCCCTCCACTTT.

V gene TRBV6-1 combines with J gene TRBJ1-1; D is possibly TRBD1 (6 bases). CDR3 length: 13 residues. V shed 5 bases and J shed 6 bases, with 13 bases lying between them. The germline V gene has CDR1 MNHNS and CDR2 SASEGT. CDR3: CASSKRTDPEAFF. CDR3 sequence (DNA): TGTGCCAGCAGTAAGAGGACAGACCCTGAAGCTTTCTTT.

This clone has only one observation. The chain's CDR3 is CASSLGQSGNTIYF. CDR3 bases: TGTGCCAGCAGCTTAGGGCAATCTGGAAACACCATATATTTT. This rearrangement joins TRBV7-9 to TRBJ1-3; D unclear. V lost 1 base and J lost 1, with 5 bases in between. CDR3 size: 14 residues. The germline V gene encodes CDR1 SEHNR and CDR2 FQNEAQ (reference sequence).

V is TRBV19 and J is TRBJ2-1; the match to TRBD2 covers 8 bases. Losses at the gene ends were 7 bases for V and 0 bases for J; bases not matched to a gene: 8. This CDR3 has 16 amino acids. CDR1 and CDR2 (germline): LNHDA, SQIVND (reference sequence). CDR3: CASTPTGGNSYNEQFF. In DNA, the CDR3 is TGTGCCAGTACGCCCACGGGGGGGAACTCCTACAATGAGCAGTTCTTC.

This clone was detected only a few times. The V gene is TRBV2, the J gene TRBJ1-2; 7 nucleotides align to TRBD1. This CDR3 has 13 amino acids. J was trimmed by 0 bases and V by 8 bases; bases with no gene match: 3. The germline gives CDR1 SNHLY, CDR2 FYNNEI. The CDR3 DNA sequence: TGTGCCAGCGACAGGGAATCTAACTATGGCTACACCTTC. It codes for CASDRESNYGYTF.

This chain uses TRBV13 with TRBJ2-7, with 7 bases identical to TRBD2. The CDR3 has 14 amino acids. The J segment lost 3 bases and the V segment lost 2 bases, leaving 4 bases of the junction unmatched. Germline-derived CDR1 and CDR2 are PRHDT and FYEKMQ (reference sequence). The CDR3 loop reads CASSLTLASYEQYF. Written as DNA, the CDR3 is TGTGCCAGCAGCTTAACACTAGCGAGCTACGAGCAGTACTTC.

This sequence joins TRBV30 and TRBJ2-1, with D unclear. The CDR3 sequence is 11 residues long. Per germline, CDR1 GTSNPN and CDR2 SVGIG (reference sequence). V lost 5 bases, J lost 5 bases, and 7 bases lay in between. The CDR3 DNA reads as TGTGCCTGGTGGCTCAACAATGAGCAGTTCTTC. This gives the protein CAWWLNNEQFF.

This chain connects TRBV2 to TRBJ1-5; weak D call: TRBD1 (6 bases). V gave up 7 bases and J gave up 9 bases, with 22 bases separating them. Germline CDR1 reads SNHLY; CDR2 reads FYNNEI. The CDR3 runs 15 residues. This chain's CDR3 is CASTEGGAASLPQHF. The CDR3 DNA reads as TGTGCCAGCACCGAAGGGGGGGCAGCGAGTTTGCCCCAGCATTTT.

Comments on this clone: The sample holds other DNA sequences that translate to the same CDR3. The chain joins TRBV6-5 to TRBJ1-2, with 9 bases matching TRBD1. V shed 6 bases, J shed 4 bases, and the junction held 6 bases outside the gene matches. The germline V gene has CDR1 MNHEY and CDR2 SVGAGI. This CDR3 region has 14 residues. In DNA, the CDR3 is TGTGCCAGCAGCTCCCGGACAGGGGCCTATGGCTACACCTTC. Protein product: CASSSRTGAYGYTF.

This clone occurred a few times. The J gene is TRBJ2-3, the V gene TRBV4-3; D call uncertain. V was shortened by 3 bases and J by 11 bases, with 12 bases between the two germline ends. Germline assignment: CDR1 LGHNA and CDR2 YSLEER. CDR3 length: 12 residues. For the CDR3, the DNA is TGCGCCAGCAGCCAGAATGGAGATCGGCAGTATTTT. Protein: CASSQNGDRQYF.

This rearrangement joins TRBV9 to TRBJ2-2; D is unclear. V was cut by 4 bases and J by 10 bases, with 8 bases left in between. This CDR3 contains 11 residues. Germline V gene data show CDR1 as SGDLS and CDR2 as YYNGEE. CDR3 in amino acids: CASSRAMELFF. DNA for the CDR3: TGTGCCAGCAGCCGCGCCATGGAGCTGTTTTTT. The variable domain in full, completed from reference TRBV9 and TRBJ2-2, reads DSGVTQTPKHLITATGQRVTLRCSPRSGDLSVYWYQQSLDQGLQFLIQYYNGEERAKGNILERFSAQQFPDLHSELNLSSLELGDSALYFCASSRAMELFFGEGSRLTVL.

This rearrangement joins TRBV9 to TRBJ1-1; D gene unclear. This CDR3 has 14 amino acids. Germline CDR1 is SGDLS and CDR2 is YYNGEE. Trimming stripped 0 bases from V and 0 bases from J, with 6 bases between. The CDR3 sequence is CASSVGGMNTEAFF. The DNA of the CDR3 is TGTGCCAGCAGCGTAGGCGGAATGAACACTGAAGCTTTCTTT. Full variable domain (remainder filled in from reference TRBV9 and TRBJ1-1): DSGVTQTPKHLITATGQRVTLRCSPRSGDLSVYWYQQSLDQGLQFLIQYYNGEERAKGNILERFSAQQFPDLHSELNLSSLELGDSALYFCASSVGGMNTEAFFGQGTRLTVV.

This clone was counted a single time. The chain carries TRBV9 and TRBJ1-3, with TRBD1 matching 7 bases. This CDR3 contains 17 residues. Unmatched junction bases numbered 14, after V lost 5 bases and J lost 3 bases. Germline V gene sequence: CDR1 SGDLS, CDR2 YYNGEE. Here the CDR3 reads CASSYDTGEAYGNTIYF. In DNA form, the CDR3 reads TGTGCCAGCAGTTACGACACAGGGGAAGCTTATGGAAACACCATATATTTT.

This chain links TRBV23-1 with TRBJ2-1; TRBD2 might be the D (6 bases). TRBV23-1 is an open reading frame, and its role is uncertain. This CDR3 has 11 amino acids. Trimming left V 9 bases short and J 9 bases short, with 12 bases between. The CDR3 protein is CARGGRGEQFF. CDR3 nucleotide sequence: TGCGCCAGGGGCGGGCGGGGTGAGCAGTTCTTC.

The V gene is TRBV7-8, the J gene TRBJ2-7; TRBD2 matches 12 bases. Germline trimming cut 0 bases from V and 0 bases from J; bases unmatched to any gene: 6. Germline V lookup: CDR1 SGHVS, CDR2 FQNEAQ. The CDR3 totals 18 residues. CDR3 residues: CASSLAGLAGGSSYEQYF. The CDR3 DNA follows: TGTGCCAGCAGCTTAGCGGGTCTAGCGGGAGGGAGCTCCTACGAGCAGTACTTC.

The CDR3 loop is CASSFGRAGGTGELFF. The CDR3 DNA sequence: TGCGCCAGCAGCTTCGGGAGGGCAGGGGGCACCGGGGAGCTGTTTTTT. The chain employs TRBV5-1 and TRBJ2-2, with D possibly TRBD2 on 8 matching bases. CDR1 is SGHRS, CDR2 YFSETQ, per germline. There are 16 residues in the CDR3. V lost 2 bases to trimming and J lost 4 bases, with 15 bases between them.

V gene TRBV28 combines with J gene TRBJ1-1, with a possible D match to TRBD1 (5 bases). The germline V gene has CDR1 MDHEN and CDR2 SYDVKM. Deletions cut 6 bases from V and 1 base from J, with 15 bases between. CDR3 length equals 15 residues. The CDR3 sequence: CASSHRVGGNTEAFF. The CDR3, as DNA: TGTGCCAGCAGCCATAGAGTGGGGGGGAACACTGAAGCTTTCTTT.

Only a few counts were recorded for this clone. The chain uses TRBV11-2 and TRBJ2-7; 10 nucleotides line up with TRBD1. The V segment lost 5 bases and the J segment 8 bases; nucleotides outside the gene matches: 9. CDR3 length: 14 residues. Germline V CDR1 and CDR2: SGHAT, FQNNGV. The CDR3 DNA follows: TGTGCCAGCAGCCCGGACAGGGGGGTTATGAAGCAGTACTTC. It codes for CASSPDRGVMKQYF.

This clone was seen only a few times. CDR3 sequence: CASRGGGKTGELFF. As DNA, the CDR3 is TGTGCCAGCAGGGGGGGAGGGAAGACCGGGGAGCTGTTTTTT. This chain uses TRBV2 with TRBJ2-2; 7 bases are a match to TRBD2. The CDR3 extends over 14 amino acids. After removal of 6 bases from V and 5 bases from J, the junction contained 6 bases not matched to a gene. From germline, CDR1 is SNHLY and CDR2 FYNNEI.

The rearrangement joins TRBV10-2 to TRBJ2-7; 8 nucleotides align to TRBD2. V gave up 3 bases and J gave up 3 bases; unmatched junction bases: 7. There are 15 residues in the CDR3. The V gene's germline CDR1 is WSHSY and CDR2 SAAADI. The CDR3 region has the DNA TGCGCCAGCAGTGACACTAGCGGAGGCTTCTACGAGCAGTACTTC. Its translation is CASSDTSGGFYEQYF.

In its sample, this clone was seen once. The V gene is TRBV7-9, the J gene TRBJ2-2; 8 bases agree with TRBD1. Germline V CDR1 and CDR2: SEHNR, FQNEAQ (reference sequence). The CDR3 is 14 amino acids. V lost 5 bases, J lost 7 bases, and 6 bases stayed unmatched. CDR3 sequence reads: CASSPQGAGGELFF. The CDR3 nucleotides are TGTGCCAGCAGCCCTCAGGGGGCGGGCGGGGAGCTGTTTTTT. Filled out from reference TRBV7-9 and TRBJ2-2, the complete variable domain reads DTGVSQNPRHKITKRGQNVTFRCDPISEHNRLYWYRQTLGQGPEFLTYFQNEAQLEKSRLLSDRFSAERPKGSFSTLEIQRTEQGDSAMYLCASSPQGAGGELFFGEGSRLTVL.